One sample yielded the 21 T cell receptor beta chains listed below, sequenced in a study of T cell changes during pregnancy in multiple sclerosis (dated by TCRdb to between 2019 and 2020). The library relied on the immunoSEQ multiplex PCR assay. TCRdb's version of the immuneACCESS table is confined to in-frame rearrangements and falls short of the full clone set. An unresolved V gene accounts for under half of the shortfall where checked; the remainder is of unknown origin. This sample has 35,000 to 45,000 clones in its table, and roughly 93% of those were observed once. Around 8.3% of the sample rests with the top ten. The sequenced sample was CD8+ T cells from peripheral blood mononuclear cells, obtained in the third trimester of pregnancy. The receptor source for this set is a female donor with multiple sclerosis, enrolled in a pregnancy study.

The V gene is TRBV6-5, the J gene TRBJ2-1; D perhaps matches TRBD2 (6 bases). Germline CDR1 reads MNHEY; CDR2 reads SVGAGI. Trimming removed 0 bases at V and 6 bases at J, with 9 bases between. The CDR3 is 14 residues long. CDR3 region: CASSYSEGVNEQFF. The DNA for the CDR3 is TGTGCCAGCAGTTACTCGGAGGGCGTCAATGAGCAGTTCTTC.

The chain recombines TRBV6-6 with TRBJ1-2; the match to TRBD1 covers 7 bases. J gave up 4 bases and V 5 bases, and 7 bases lay outside the gene matches. Germline V gene sequence: CDR1 MNHNY, CDR2 SVGAGI (reference sequence). This CDR3 spans 14 amino acids. DNA of the CDR3: TGTGCCAGCAGTGTGGACAGGCGGCTCTATGGCTACACCTTC. Its protein product is CASSVDRRLYGYTF.

V is TRBV5-1 and J is TRBJ2-5; 9 bases align to TRBD1. Germline trimming cut 4 bases from V and 2 bases from J; bases unmatched to any gene: 6. The CDR3 is made up of 15 amino acids. Germline V gene data show CDR1 as SGHRS and CDR2 as YFSETQ. The CDR3 bases are TGCGCCAGCAGCCGCTGGACAGGGGATCAAGAGACCCAGTACTTC. Amino acid sequence: CASSRWTGDQETQYF.

V usage is TRBV11-2 and J usage is TRBJ2-1; 7 nucleotides align to TRBD1. The CDR3 runs 15 residues. Trimming at V came to 1 base and at J to 3 bases, leaving 3 bases not matched to a gene. The germline CDR1 and CDR2 sequences are SGHAT and FQNNGV. CDR3 protein: CASSLGDSYYNEQFF. The CDR3 DNA follows: TGTGCCAGCAGCTTAGGGGACAGCTACTACAATGAGCAGTTCTTC.

The chain couples TRBV7-6 to TRBJ1-2; 11 bases are shared with TRBD1. The length of the CDR3 is 15 residues. CDR1 SGHVS and CDR2 FNYEAQ come from the germline V gene. J was trimmed by 1 base and V by 4 bases; bases with no gene match: 2. This chain's CDR3 is CASSSGQGDNYGYTF. CDR3 bases: TGTGCCAGCAGCTCGGGACAGGGGGATAACTATGGCTACACCTTC.

The chain employs TRBV15 and TRBJ1-1; 7 nucleotides line up with TRBD1. J gave up 1 base and V 1 base, and 9 bases lay outside the gene matches. Germline loops: CDR1 LNHNV, CDR2 YYDKDF (reference sequence). CDR3 length: 17 residues. CDR3 residues: CATSRVNRGRENTEAFF. CDR3 in DNA: TGTGCCACCAGCAGAGTGAATAGGGGGCGGGAGAACACTGAAGCTTTCTTT. Based on the CDR3 plus reference TRBV15 and TRBJ1-1, the full variable domain is DAMVIQNPRYQVTQFGKPVTLSCSQTLNHNVMYWYQQKSSQAPKLLFHYYDKDFNNEADTPDNFQSRRPNTSFCFLDIRSPGLGDTAMYLCATSRVNRGRENTEAFFGQGTRLTVV.

The table lists this clone with a count of one. The CDR3 nucleotides read TGTGCCAGCAGTGACGAGAGGGAGGGCCCGTACACCGGGGAGCTGTTTTTT. Residues: CASSDEREGPYTGELFF. The chain uses TRBV2 and TRBJ2-2, with TRBD2 identical over 7 bases. The CDR3 extends over 17 amino acids. Germline CDR1 SNHLY, CDR2 FYNNEI. The V gene end was trimmed by 3 bases and the J gene end by 3 bases; junction bases not matched to a gene: 10.

This chain links TRBV5-6 with TRBJ1-2, with D possibly TRBD1 on 6 matching bases. This CDR3 has 13 amino acids. The V and J ends lost 4 bases and 6 bases respectively, with 13 bases between them. CDR1 SGHDT and CDR2 YYEEEE come from the germline V gene. The DNA for the CDR3 is TGTGCCAGCAGCCCACAGGGAGCGGATGGCTACACCTTC. Translating it yields CASSPQGADGYTF.

CDR3 DNA: TGTGCCAGTAGTATCGTTTCAGATAATTCACCCCTCCACTTT. Translation gives CASSIVSDNSPLHF. V usage is TRBV19 and J usage is TRBJ1-6, with unresolved D. The germline CDR1 and CDR2 sequences are LNHDA and SQIVND (reference sequence). Between the trimmed V and J ends, which lost 3 bases and 5 bases, there was a span of 8 bases. The CDR3 runs to 14 residues.

This chain uses TRBV11-2 with TRBJ2-1, with 7 bases aligning to TRBD2. V gave up 3 bases and J gave up 5 bases; unmatched junction bases: 7. Germline CDR1 is SGHAT and CDR2 is FQNNGV. The CDR3 extends over 15 amino acids. The DNA of the CDR3 is TGTGCCAGCAGCTTCGGGCTAGCGGAACACAATGAGCAGTTCTTC. Its protein is CASSFGLAEHNEQFF.

This chain uses TRBV4-2 with TRBJ2-3; TRBD2 might be the D (6 bases). Germline V gives CDR1 LGHNA, CDR2 YNFKEQ. Trimming took 3 bases from V and 6 from J, leaving 22 bases between them. The CDR3 totals 17 residues. The CDR3 DNA sequence: TGTGCCAGCAGCCAGAAAGATTCCGGGACTCCCTCTGATACGCAGTATTTT. Its protein is CASSQKDSGTPSDTQYF.

This sequence joins TRBV5-4 and TRBJ2-3; perhaps TRBD2 as D (6 bases). The V and J ends lost 5 bases and 0 bases respectively, with 10 bases between them. The CDR3 is 14 amino acids. Germline V gene lookup returns CDR1 SGHNT and CDR2 YYREEE (reference sequence). CDR3 sequence: CASRPGLSTDTQYF. In nucleotides, the CDR3 is TGTGCCAGCAGACCGGGACTTAGCACAGATACGCAGTATTTT.

The rearrangement links TRBV15 to TRBJ2-7; TRBD2 matches at 9 bases. This CDR3 contains 14 residues. V lost 2 bases to trimming and J lost 5 bases; unmatched junction nucleotides: 4. The V gene's germline CDR1 is LNHNV and CDR2 YYDKDF (reference sequence). The CDR3 region has the DNA TGTGCCACCAGCAGAAATAGCGGGGGCGACGAGCAGTACTTC. It specifies CATSRNSGGDEQYF.

Only one count was recorded for this clone. The chain recombines TRBV5-5 with TRBJ2-7; tentative D call: TRBD1 (6 bases). The V gene's germline CDR1 is SGHKS and CDR2 YYEKEE (reference sequence). This CDR3 has 14 amino acids. V was trimmed by 2 bases and J by 3 bases, leaving 12 bases between them. DNA for the CDR3: TGTGCCAGCAGCTTCGTGACAGGCCACTACGAGCAGTACTTC. As protein: CASSFVTGHYEQYF.

The chain couples TRBV30 to TRBJ2-1, with a weak D call TRBD2 (6 bases). The CDR3 totals 11 residues. V was clipped by 3 bases and J by 10 bases, with 10 bases between them. Germline values: CDR1 GTSNPN, CDR2 SVGIG (reference sequence). The DNA of the CDR3 is TGTGCCTGGAGCGGGACTCCCGAGCAGTTCTTC. Residues: CAWSGTPEQFF.

CDR3 in DNA: TGTGCCAGCAGCGTAGGAGACAGCGCTAACTATGGCTACACCTTC. It specifies CASSVGDSANYGYTF. The J gene is TRBJ1-2, the V gene TRBV9, with D maybe TRBD1 (5 bases). CDR3 length: 15 residues. Germline V lookup: CDR1 SGDLS, CDR2 YYNGEE. V was clipped by 0 bases and J by 0 bases, with 9 bases between them.

In nucleotides, the CDR3 is TGTGCCAGCAGCTTAGCCCAATCGGGGGTCGAGCAGTACTTC. The encoded protein is CASSLAQSGVEQYF. The genes are TRBV7-6 and TRBJ2-7; D perhaps matches TRBD2 (6 bases). Trimming cost V 0 bases and J 6 bases, with 12 bases left between them. The CDR3 has 14 residues. CDR1 is SGHVS and CDR2 is FNYEAQ in the germline V gene.

The chain couples TRBV27 to TRBJ1-5; 8 nucleotides agree with TRBD1. The J segment lost 1 base and the V segment lost 2 bases, leaving 4 bases of the junction unmatched. Germline lookup yields CDR1 MNHEY and CDR2 SMNVEV (reference sequence). CDR3 length equals 16 residues. The CDR3 protein is CASSLTGGLSNQPQHF. The CDR3 bases are TGTGCCAGCAGTTTAACAGGGGGTTTGAGCAATCAGCCCCAGCATTTT.

The chain links TRBV30 to TRBJ1-5; maybe TRBD1 (5 bases). This CDR3 has 15 amino acids. The V and J ends lost 1 base and 0 bases respectively, with 10 bases between them. The germline V gene encodes CDR1 GTSNPN and CDR2 SVGIG (reference sequence). The CDR3 nucleotides are TGTGCCTGGAGTGGGGCGGGGGTTAGCAATCAGCCCCAGCATTTT. It codes for CAWSGAGVSNQPQHF. The full variable domain, in which reference TRBV30 and TRBJ1-5 provide the parts outside the CDR3, is SQTIHQWPATLVQPVGSPLSLECTVEGTSNPNLYWYRQAAGRGLQLLFYSVGIGQISSEVPQNLSASRPQDRQFILSSKKLLLSDSGFYLCAWSGAGVSNQPQHFGDGTRLSIL.

The rearrangement joins TRBV11-2 to TRBJ2-7; TRBD2 aligns across 10 bases. Unmatched junction bases numbered 8, after V lost 6 bases and J lost 3 bases. In germline, CDR1 is SGHAT, CDR2 FQNNGV. The CDR3 has 15 residues. The CDR3 region is CASRLPRTSGYEQYF. The CDR3 coding sequence is TGTGCCAGCAGACTCCCTCGGACTAGCGGCTACGAGCAGTACTTC.

The chain uses TRBV7-3 and TRBJ2-7; 11 bases are shared with TRBD1. The CDR3 covers 16 residues. Losses at the gene ends were 1 base for V and 2 bases for J; bases not matched to a gene: 4. In germline, CDR1 is SGHTA, CDR2 FQGTGA. As DNA, the CDR3 is TGTGCCAGCAGCTTAAAAGGGACAGGGGGGACCTACGAGCAGTACTTC. It is translated as CASSLKGTGGTYEQYF.